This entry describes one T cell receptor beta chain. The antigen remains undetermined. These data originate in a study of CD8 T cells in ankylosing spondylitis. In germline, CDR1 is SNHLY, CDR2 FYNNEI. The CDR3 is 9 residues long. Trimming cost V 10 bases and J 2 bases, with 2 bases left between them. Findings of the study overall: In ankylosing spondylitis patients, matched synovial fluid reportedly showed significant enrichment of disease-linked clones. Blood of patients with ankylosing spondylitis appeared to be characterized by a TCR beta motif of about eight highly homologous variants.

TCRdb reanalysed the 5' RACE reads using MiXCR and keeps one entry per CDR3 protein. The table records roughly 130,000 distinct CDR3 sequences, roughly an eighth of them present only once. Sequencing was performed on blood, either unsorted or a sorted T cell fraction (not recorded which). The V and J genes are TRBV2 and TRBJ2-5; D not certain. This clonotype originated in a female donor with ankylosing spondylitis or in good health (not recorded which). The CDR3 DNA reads TGTGCCATTCAAGAGACCCAGTACTTC. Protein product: CAIQETQYF.